Listed here are 18 T cell receptor beta chains from one sample, sequenced in a study of blood T cell repertoires in COVID-19. TCRdb's copy holds only in-frame clones and misses some; the assay was immunoSEQ multiplex PCR. The table lists tens of thousands of clones, more than 60% of them singletons. Sequences were obtained from peripheral blood. The receptors originated from a human donor in a cohort sampled during active COVID-19.

This clone was seen only a few times. The rearrangement links TRBV7-9 to TRBJ1-1, with D unclear. From germline, CDR1 is SEHNR and CDR2 FQNEAQ (reference sequence). This CDR3 has 11 amino acids. The ends were cut back, 5 bases at V and 5 bases at J, with 6 bases in the middle. CDR3 DNA: TGTGCCAGCAGCATGACAACTGAAGCTTTCTTT. Amino acid sequence: CASSMTTEAFF.

This clone was found a few times. This chain uses TRBV4-1 with TRBJ2-5; 10 positions match TRBD1. From germline, CDR1 is MGHRA and CDR2 YSYEKL. The CDR3 spans 15 residues. The trim removed 0 bases at V and 5 bases at J, leaving 3 bases unmatched. DNA of the CDR3: TGCGCCAGCAGCCAAGAAGACAGGGGGCGTGAGACCCAGTACTTC. Translating gives CASSQEDRGRETQYF.

The rearrangement links TRBV7-6 to TRBJ2-7; tentative D call: TRBD2 (6 bases). Trimming pared 2 bases from V and 0 bases from J, leaving 8 bases between. The germline CDR1 and CDR2 sequences are SGHVS and FNYEAQ. CDR3 size: 14 residues. CDR3 nucleotide sequence: TGTGCCAGCAGCTTAAGGGACTCCTCCTACGAGCAGTACTTC. This sequence encodes CASSLRDSSYEQYF.

The chain links TRBV27 to TRBJ2-7, with D tentatively TRBD1 (6 bases). V lost 0 bases to trimming and J lost 3 bases, with 12 bases between them. Germline V lookup: CDR1 MNHEY, CDR2 SMNVEV (reference sequence). The CDR3 has 15 amino acids. The CDR3 bases are TGTGCCAGCAGTTTATCGACAGGTGGTGGCTACGAGCAGTACTTC. This encodes CASSLSTGGGYEQYF.

In its sample, this clone was seen a few times. V and J are TRBV7-9 and TRBJ2-7, with 7 bases that match TRBD1. This CDR3 has 15 residues. Germline CDR1 is SEHNR and CDR2 is FQNEAQ (reference sequence). V trimming: 4 bases; J trimming: 4 bases; junction bases outside the gene matches: 10. The CDR3 DNA reads as TGTGCCAGCAGCTCGACAGGGATCAGCAATTACGAGCAGTACTTC. Protein product: CASSSTGISNYEQYF.

The chain uses TRBV5-1 and TRBJ1-4; 7 bases line up with TRBD1. The V and J ends lost 6 bases and 4 bases, in that order; junction bases with no gene match: 6. This CDR3 spans 14 amino acids. The germline V gene encodes CDR1 SGHRS and CDR2 YFSETQ. CDR3 amino acids: CASKTGQLNEKLFF. The DNA for the CDR3 is TGCGCCAGCAAGACGGGACAGCTTAATGAAAAACTGTTTTTT.

The rearrangement uses TRBV6-2 or TRBV6-3 and TRBJ1-1, with a tentative D call TRBD1 (5 bases). The germline gives CDR1 MNHEY, CDR2 SVGEGT. The CDR3 consists of 14 residues. V was trimmed by 7 bases and J by 0 bases, leaving 12 bases between them. CDR3 bases: TGTGCCAGCAATTATCCAGGGTTGAACACTGAAGCTTTCTTT. Amino acid sequence: CASNYPGLNTEAFF.

The CDR3 loop is CAGGQGANTEAFF. Written as DNA, the CDR3 is TGTGCCGGGGGACAGGGGGCTAATACTGAAGCTTTCTTT. This rearrangement joins TRBV9 to TRBJ1-1, with 12 bases fitting TRBD1. V gave up 10 bases and J gave up 5 bases; unmatched junction bases: 6. The CDR3 contains 13 residues. CDR1 is SGDLS and CDR2 is YYNGEE in the germline V gene.

J is TRBJ1-1 and V is TRBV7-2; TRBD1 might be the D (6 bases). The CDR3 sequence is 14 residues long. Germline lookup yields CDR1 SGHTA and CDR2 FQGNSA. Trimming cost V 4 bases and J 0 bases, with 9 bases left between them. As DNA, the CDR3 is TGTGCCAGCAGCTCACAGGGACTGAACACTGAAGCTTTCTTT. Its translation: CASSSQGLNTEAFF.

The table lists this clone with a count of one. This chain joins TRBV30 and TRBJ2-1; 11 positions agree with TRBD2. The CDR3 extends over 14 amino acids. Trimming at V came to 7 bases and at J to 9 bases, leaving 11 bases not matched to a gene. Germline loops: CDR1 GTSNPN, CDR2 SVGIG (reference sequence). In DNA, the CDR3 is TGTGCCTCGGTCAGACTAGCGGGAAACGGTGAGCAGTTCTTC. It is translated as CASVRLAGNGEQFF. The full variable domain, rest sourced from reference TRBV30 and TRBJ2-1, is SQTIHQWPATLVQPVGSPLSLECTVEGTSNPNLYWYRQAAGRGLQLLFYSVGIGQISSEVPQNLSASRPQDRQFILSSKKLLLSDSGFYLCASVRLAGNGEQFFGPGTRLTVL.

The gene calls are TRBV2 and TRBJ2-7; tentatively, D is TRBD1 (5 bases). The CDR3 is 14 amino acids. The ends were cut back, 3 bases at V and 1 base at J, with 10 bases in the middle. The germline V gene has CDR1 SNHLY and CDR2 FYNNEI. The chain's CDR3 is CASSDWGGSYEQYF. The CDR3 bases are TGTGCCAGCAGTGATTGGGGCGGATCCTACGAGCAGTACTTC.

The genes are TRBV28 and TRBJ2-3, with D perhaps TRBD1 (6 bases). V lost 2 bases, J lost 6 bases, and 12 bases lay in between. Per germline, CDR1 MDHEN and CDR2 SYDVKM. This CDR3 is 14 amino acids long. The CDR3 loop is CASSLARGSDTQYF. Here the CDR3 DNA reads TGTGCCAGCAGTTTAGCCAGGGGCTCCGATACGCAGTATTTT. Together with reference TRBV28 and TRBJ2-3, the CDR3 gives the full variable domain: DVKVTQSSRYLVKRTGEKVFLECVQDMDHENMFWYRQDPGLGLRLIYFSYDVKMKEKGDIPEGYSVSREKKERFSLILESASTNQTSMYLCASSLARGSDTQYFGPGTRLTVL.

This rearrangement joins TRBV14 to TRBJ1-4; D perhaps matches TRBD1 (5 bases). V lost 4 bases, J lost 6 bases, and 15 bases lay in between. CDR1 SGHDN and CDR2 FVKESK come from the germline V gene. The CDR3 runs to 15 residues. This CDR3 reads CASSPLGVADEKLFF. The CDR3 DNA follows: TGTGCCAGCAGCCCCCTGGGGGTAGCGGATGAAAAACTGTTTTTT. The full variable domain, with the rest looked up from reference TRBV14 and TRBJ1-4, is EAGVTQFPSHSVIEKGQTVTLRCDPISGHDNLYWYRRVMGKEIKFLLHFVKESKQDESGMPNNRFLAERTGGTYSTLKVQPAELEDSGVYFCASSPLGVADEKLFFGSGTQLSVL.

This chain connects TRBV27 to TRBJ2-7; TRBD1 aligns across 7 bases. With 6 bases clipped from V and 2 bases from J, the junction kept 4 bases outside the gene matches. Germline V gene data show CDR1 as MNHEY and CDR2 as SMNVEV (reference sequence). The CDR3 length is 13 residues. This CDR3 reads CASSRDSPYEQYF. In nucleotides, the CDR3 is TGTGCCAGCAGCCGGGACAGCCCCTACGAGCAGTACTTC.

Note on this clone: One junction end disagrees with the germline gene, perhaps due to a read error. The V gene is TRBV6-6, the J gene TRBJ2-7; D perhaps matches TRBD1 (6 bases). This CDR3 spans 14 amino acids. Germline-derived CDR1 and CDR2 are MNHNY and SVGAGI (reference sequence). Here the CDR3 DNA reads TGTGCCAGCAGTTACTCGGGGCAGGGGCCCTTCGAGGACTTC. Its translation is CASSYSGQGPFEDF.

The V call is TRBV21-1, the J call TRBJ1-2. TRBV21-1 is a documented pseudogene. The CDR3 loop spans 12 amino acids. Here the CDR3 DNA reads TGTGCCAGCATGGGGGGTCCATATGGCTACACCTTC. Translated: CASMGGPYGYTF.

In its sample, this clone was seen a few times. CDR3 in amino acids: CASSYSQYNEQFF. CDR3 coding DNA: TGTGCCAGCAGTTACTCACAATACAATGAGCAGTTCTTC. This chain uses TRBV6-6 with TRBJ2-1; D not resolved. Germline CDR1 is MNHNY and CDR2 is SVGAGI (reference sequence). The V end was cut by 0 bases, the J end by 4 bases, with 4 bases between. The CDR3 extends over 13 amino acids.

This clone was counted a few times. The rearrangement joins TRBV7-9 to TRBJ2-1; perhaps TRBD1 as D (6 bases). Germline V lookup: CDR1 SEHNR, CDR2 FQNEAQ (reference sequence). This CDR3 region has 13 residues. V was shortened by 2 bases and J by 8 bases, with 10 bases between the two germline ends. DNA for the CDR3: TGTGCCAGCAGCTTAAGGGGGTGGGATGAGCAGTTCTTC. Amino acid sequence: CASSLRGWDEQFF.